Below are 14 T cell receptor beta chains sequenced from a single sample in a study of T cell repertoires in cytomegalovirus infection. MiXCR, run by TCRdb on the reads, gives a single entry per CDR3 protein. The sample holds around 240,000 distinct CDR3 sequences, 22% seen once. Source material: CD8+ T cells from PBMCs. These receptor sequences come from a human donor in good health (CMV status not recorded). Some clones in this sample may be carry-over from other donors' samples.

This clonotype was detected a few times. V usage is TRBV7-9 and J usage is TRBJ1-5; 7 nucleotides align to TRBD1. The CDR3 contains 13 residues. CDR1 is SEHNR and CDR2 is FQNEAQ in the germline V gene (reference sequence). Trimming removed 10 bases from V and 3 bases from J; junction bases left unmatched: 6. The CDR3 here is CAIQGDNNQPQHF. DNA of the CDR3: TGTGCCATCCAGGGGGATAACAATCAGCCCCAGCATTTT.

This clonotype showed up many times. V and J are TRBV6-5 and TRBJ2-2; D gene ambiguous. The CDR3 runs 13 residues. The V end lost 6 bases, the J end lost 1 base, and 6 bases lay between the germline ends. Germline-derived CDR1 and CDR2 are MNHEY and SVGAGI. The CDR3 nucleotides read TGTGCCAGCAGCCTCATGAACACCGGGGAGCTGTTTTTT. Amino acid sequence: CASSLMNTGELFF.

This clonotype was counted a few times. V and J are TRBV20-1 and TRBJ2-7; weak D call: TRBD2 (5 bases). Trimming removed 0 bases from V and 0 bases from J, with 12 bases in between. Germline CDR1 and CDR2: DFQATT and SNEGSKA (reference sequence). The CDR3 consists of 15 residues. DNA for the CDR3: TGCAGTGCTAGAGAGAGGGCCGAGCCCTCCTACGAGCAGTACTTC. It codes for CSARERAEPSYEQYF.

Many counts were recorded for this clonotype. The J gene is TRBJ1-2, the V gene TRBV12-3 or TRBV12-4; TRBD1 is a possible D gene (6 bases). The CDR3 sequence is 15 residues long. The V gene lost 6 bases and the J gene lost 0 bases, with 14 bases spanning the gap. The CDR3 DNA sequence: TGTGCCAGCAGGCTTACAGGGAACCCTAACTATGGCTACACCTTC. It is translated as CASRLTGNPNYGYTF.

This clonotype was counted between two and nine times. DNA for the CDR3: TGTGCCAGCAGCGAAGTTAGTCCTCAGAACCAGGGATTCCAAGAGACCCAGTACTTC. It codes for CASSEVSPQNQGFQETQYF. The J gene is TRBJ2-5, the V gene TRBV7-9, with a tentative D call TRBD1 (5 bases). Per the germline V gene, CDR1 is SEHNR and CDR2 is FQNEAQ (reference sequence). There are 19 residues in the CDR3. V shed 5 bases and J shed 1 base, with 26 bases lying between them.

This clonotype was picked up a small number of times. V usage is TRBV12-3 or TRBV12-4 and J usage is TRBJ2-2; unclear D gene. V lost 7 bases and J lost 3, with 9 bases in between. The CDR3 sequence is 13 residues long. The CDR3 region has the DNA TGTGCCAGCATTCGGCTGGACACCGGGGAGCTGTTTTTT. Protein product: CASIRLDTGELFF.

The chain links TRBV28 to TRBJ2-7; D remains unclear. Per germline, CDR1 MDHEN and CDR2 SYDVKM. The CDR3 extends over 13 amino acids. V was clipped by 3 bases and J by 5 bases, with 11 bases between them. The CDR3 DNA reads as TGTGCCAGCAGTTTGCCCAGGATCCACGAGCAGTACTTC. Its translation is CASSLPRIHEQYF.

This clonotype was seen many times. V usage is TRBV12-3 or TRBV12-4 and J usage is TRBJ2-3; D unresolved. The CDR3 consists of 11 residues. Trimming left V 5 bases short and J 6 bases short, with 6 bases between. The CDR3 loop reads CASSGSDTQYF. For the CDR3, the DNA is TGTGCCAGCAGTGGGTCGGATACGCAGTATTTT.

The chain employs TRBV2 and TRBJ2-1, with 8 bases aligning to TRBD1. The CDR3 spans 14 residues. The ends lost 4 bases at V and 5 bases at J; junction bases unmatched: 4. Germline assignment: CDR1 SNHLY and CDR2 FYNNEI. CDR3 in amino acids: CASSAGQGDNEQFF. CDR3 in DNA: TGTGCCAGCAGTGCCGGACAGGGAGACAATGAGCAGTTCTTC.

In this sample, this clonotype turned up many times. CDR3 sequence (DNA): TGCAGCTCTACCGGGACAGTTGAAGCTTTCTTT. This translates into CSSTGTVEAFF. The chain recombines TRBV29-1 with TRBJ1-1; 7 nucleotides match TRBD1. Germline CDR1 is SQVTM and CDR2 is ANQGSEA. Trimming at V came to 8 bases and at J to 7 bases, leaving 7 bases not matched to a gene. This CDR3 has 11 amino acids. The full variable domain, in which reference TRBV29-1 and TRBJ1-1 provide the parts outside the CDR3, is SAVISQKPSRDICQRGTSLTIQCQVDSQVTMMFWYRQQPGQSLTLIATANQGSEATYESGFVIDKFPISRPNLTFSTLTVSNMSPEDSSIYLCSSTGTVEAFFGQGTRLTVV.

This clonotype was counted only a few times. The rearrangement links TRBV3-1 to TRBJ2-1; 11 nucleotides align to TRBD2. V lost 0 bases, J lost 4 bases, and 11 bases stayed unmatched. Germline assignment: CDR1 LGHDT and CDR2 YNNKEL (reference sequence). This CDR3 contains 19 residues. This chain's CDR3 is CASSQETSGEGRFYNEQFF. The CDR3 DNA is TGTGCCAGCAGCCAAGAGACTAGCGGGGAAGGTAGGTTTTACAATGAGCAGTTCTTC.

The chain carries TRBV10-3 and TRBJ2-1, with D uncertain. Trimming removed 2 bases at V and 5 bases at J, with 7 bases between. CDR1 is ENHRY and CDR2 is SYGVKD in the germline V gene. CDR3 length: 13 residues. CDR3 protein: CAISEGAHNEQFF. CDR3 in DNA: TGTGCCATCAGTGAGGGAGCCCACAATGAGCAGTTCTTC.

The table lists this clonotype with many counts. The chain combines TRBV2 with TRBJ1-4; D not resolved. V lost 5 bases and J 6 bases, leaving 7 bases between the germline ends. CDR1 is SNHLY, CDR2 FYNNEI, per germline. The CDR3 has 12 amino acids. The CDR3 loop is CASSLLHEKLFF. The CDR3 nucleotides are TGTGCCAGCAGTCTGCTCCATGAAAAACTGTTTTTT.

The genes are TRBV5-6 and TRBJ2-2; D might be TRBD1 (6 bases). Trimming pared 5 bases from V and 4 bases from J, leaving 18 bases between. Germline loops: CDR1 SGHDT, CDR2 YYEEEE. The length of the CDR3 is 16 residues. This CDR3 reads CASSRPGTTGTGELFF. DNA of the CDR3: TGTGCCAGCAGTCGTCCCGGGACAACGGGCACCGGGGAGCTGTTTTTT.